What follows is one T cell receptor beta chain and its context. What it recognizes is unknown. Sequencing used immunoSEQ multiplex PCR; TCRdb keeps in-frame clones, though not all of them. The sample carries roughly 140,000 clones, 90% recorded once. The data belong to a study of T cell responses to AZD1222 COVID-19 vaccine. Study results and limitations: The donor cohort was predominantly white British with a female majority, and clonal diversity may have been underestimated. The reported proportion of spike-specific TCRs targeting unmutated variant regions was nearly half.

Germline CDR1 is SGDLS and CDR2 is YYNGEE. The CDR3 runs 16 residues. The V segment lost 2 bases and the J segment 6 bases; nucleotides outside the gene matches: 14. This rearrangement joins TRBV9 to TRBJ2-7, with TRBD1 matching over 7 bases. The sequences come from peripheral blood, collected on day 0 of AZD1222 vaccination. The TCR was taken from an adult in good health. Here the CDR3 reads CASSVPTGAGGGEQYF. The CDR3 nucleotides are TGTGCCAGCAGCGTGCCCACAGGGGCAGGAGGAGGCGAGCAGTACTTC.